This T cell receptor (beta chain) was recorded in a study of blood T cell repertoires in COVID-19 (dated by TCRdb to about 2020). Turning to the overall study: Samples from collaborators originated in the United States, Italy and Spain and spanned both the acute and convalescent phases of COVID-19. The prospective study material was composed of cDNA or gDNA derived from T cells, B-cell-depleted T cells, or PBMCs. Deeply sampled blood TCRbeta repertoires from subjects exposed to, actively infected with, or recovered from COVID-19 were included in the dataset. The repertoires were released in a freely available public database meant as a resource for research on the immune response to SARS-CoV-2. Samples came from the ongoing ImmuneRACE study (first 160 participants) plus 1,254 subjects from 6 global collaborators. The sample metadata nearly always contained a de-identified subject ID, COVID-19 status, age in years and sex. Where available, HLA class I and class II types were obtained from metadata supplied by the sample provider rather than from assay-based typing.

V has 0 bases trimmed and J has 4 bases trimmed; junction bases matching no gene number 8. From the germline V gene, CDR1 is MGHRA and CDR2 is YSYEKL. The CDR3 runs 17 residues from the cysteine to the phenylalanine. Solely the CDR3 DNA is kept, with 51 bases framed from the first base. In the prospective study, participants were 18 to 89 years old, resided in about two dozen geographic areas of the United States, and were enrolled through a virtual design. In the prospective study, cohorts were assigned on the basis of participant-reported clinical history obtained from a screening survey and a study questionnaire. A participant counted as exposed if, within 2 weeks of entering the study, that participant had been in contact with someone who had a PCR-confirmed or clinician-diagnosed COVID-19 case. In the prospective study, mobile phlebotomists collected whole blood, serum and a nasopharyngeal or oropharyngeal swab from each participant. Participants in the prospective study had the option to provide additional blood draws and questionnaires over a roughly 2-month period. Prospective study blood samples were shipped either frozen or at room temperature before DNA extraction.

TCRbeta CDR3 regions were amplified from genomic DNA using the immunoSEQ Assay, a bias-controlled multiplex PCR. The source study handled its data this way. The number of nucleated cells in each sample was estimated by amplification of reference gene primers within the assay. To quantify the absolute abundance of each unique TCRbeta CDR3 rearrangement, sequence reads were collapsed and filtered. For each sample, productive Simpson clonality was calculated as the square root of Simpson's diversity index across productive rearrangements. TCRdb limited this immuneACCESS table to in-frame rearrangements with V and J called. A share of clones is missing; checked studies link under half to unresolved V genes, and the rest is unexplained. D and trimming come from the DNA, and the V and J calls and clone size come from that table. The sample table lists approximately 300,000 clones, 85% to 95% of them with a count of one. Together, the top ten hold 3.9% of the sample.

General conclusions and limits of the study: The quantity of clinical and demographic metadata differed by source and by participant and was supplied without curation.

Points on this clone: This clone's antigen is unknown. Base qualities are not at hand, and no much larger clone is one base apart.

This chain joins TRBV4-1 to TRBJ2-3, with TRBD2 matching 9 junction bases. This TCR was recovered from a woman in her thirties who had been exposed to COVID-19. Input material: PBMCs or T cells enriched from blood (not recorded which). Here the CDR3 is given as CASSQELAGSYPDTQYF. The nucleotides read TGCGCCAGCAGCCAAGAACTAGCGGGTAGTTACCCAGATACGCAGTATTTT.